Sequencing of this T cell receptor beta chain was carried out in a study of vaccination and CD4 T cells after COVID-19. Across the study: Spike peptides, overlapping and drawn from SARS-CoV-2, HCoV-NL63, HCoV-OC43 and HCoV-229E, were used to stimulate cells.

At the Johns Hopkins FTIC core, DNA taken from cultured CD4+ T cells was sequenced by way of the Oncomine TCR Beta short-read assay. TCRdb re-called the PCR reads through MiXCR, storing one row per CDR3 protein. The sample includes some 14,000 distinct CDR3 sequences, under 75% seen only once; the top ten take 15% to 20%. This CDR3 has 15 residues. CDR1 is DFQATT, CDR2 SNEGSKA, per germline (reference sequence). Trimming shortened V by 1 base and J by 0 bases, and 9 bases separated the two germline ends. Regarding treatment: approximately 11-day PBMC culture with coronavirus spike peptide pools or control peptides (ViraFEST assay). All positive PCR tests were dated between March and December 2020, predating US Alpha, Beta and Delta variants. This clonotype occurred a few times. The antigen is undetermined.

The source of this sequence is a human donor who had recovered from COVID-19. The chain couples TRBV20-1 to TRBJ2-2; D may be TRBD1 or TRBD2 (5 bases each). The sample was CD4+ T cells from blood, cultured in vitro. The CDR3 sequence is CSARGDLSNTGELFF. The CDR3 DNA is TGCAGTGCTAGAGGGGACCTCTCGAACACCGGGGAGCTGTTTTTT.